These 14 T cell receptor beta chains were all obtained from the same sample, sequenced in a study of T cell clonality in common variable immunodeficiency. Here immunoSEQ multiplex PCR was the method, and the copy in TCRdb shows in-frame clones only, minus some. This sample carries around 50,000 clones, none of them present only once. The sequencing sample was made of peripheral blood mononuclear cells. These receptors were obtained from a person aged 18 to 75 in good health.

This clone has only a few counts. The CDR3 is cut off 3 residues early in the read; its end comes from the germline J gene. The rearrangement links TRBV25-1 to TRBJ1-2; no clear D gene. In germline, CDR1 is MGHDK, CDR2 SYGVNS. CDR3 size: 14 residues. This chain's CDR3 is CASSDLESSKSYTF. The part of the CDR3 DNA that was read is TGTGCCAGCAGTGATCTAGAAAGCTCCAAGAGC.

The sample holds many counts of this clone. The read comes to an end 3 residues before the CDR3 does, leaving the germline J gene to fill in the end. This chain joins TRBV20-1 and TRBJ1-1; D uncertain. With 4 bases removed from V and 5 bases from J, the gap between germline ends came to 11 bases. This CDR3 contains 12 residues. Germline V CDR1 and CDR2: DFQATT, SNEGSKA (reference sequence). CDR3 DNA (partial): TGCAGTGCTAATAACCCCGGGACTGAA. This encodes CSANNPGTE. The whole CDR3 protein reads CSANNPGTEAFF.

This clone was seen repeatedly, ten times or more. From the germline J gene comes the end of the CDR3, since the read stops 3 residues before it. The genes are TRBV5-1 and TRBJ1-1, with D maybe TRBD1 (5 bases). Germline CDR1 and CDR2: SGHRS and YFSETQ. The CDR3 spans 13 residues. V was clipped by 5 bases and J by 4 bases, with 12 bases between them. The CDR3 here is CASSSSRVTEAFF. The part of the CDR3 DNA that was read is TGCGCCAGCAGTTCGAGCAGGGTCACTGAA.

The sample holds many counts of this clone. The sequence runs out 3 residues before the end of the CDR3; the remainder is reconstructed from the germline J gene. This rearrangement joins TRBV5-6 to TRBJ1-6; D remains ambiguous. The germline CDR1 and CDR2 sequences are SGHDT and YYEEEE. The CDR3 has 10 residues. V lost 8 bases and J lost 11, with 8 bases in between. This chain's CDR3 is CASAGPPLHF. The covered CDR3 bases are TGTGCCAGTGCTGGCCCACCC.

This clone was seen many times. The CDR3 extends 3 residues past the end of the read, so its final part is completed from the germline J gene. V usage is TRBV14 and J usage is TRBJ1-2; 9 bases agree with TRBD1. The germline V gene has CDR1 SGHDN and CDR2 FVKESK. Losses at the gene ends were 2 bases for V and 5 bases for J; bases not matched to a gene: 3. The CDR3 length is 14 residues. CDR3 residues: CASSQSGTGYGYTF. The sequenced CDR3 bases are TGTGCCAGCAGCCAATCCGGGACAGGGTATGGC.

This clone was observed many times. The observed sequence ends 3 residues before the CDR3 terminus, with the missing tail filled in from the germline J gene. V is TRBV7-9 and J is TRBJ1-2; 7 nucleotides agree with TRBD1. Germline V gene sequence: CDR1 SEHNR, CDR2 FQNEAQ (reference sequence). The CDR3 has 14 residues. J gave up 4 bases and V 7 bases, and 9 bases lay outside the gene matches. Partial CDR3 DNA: TGTGCCAGCAAACCTCAGGGGGTGGGCTATGGC. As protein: CASKPQGVGYG. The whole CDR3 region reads CASKPQGVGYGYTF.

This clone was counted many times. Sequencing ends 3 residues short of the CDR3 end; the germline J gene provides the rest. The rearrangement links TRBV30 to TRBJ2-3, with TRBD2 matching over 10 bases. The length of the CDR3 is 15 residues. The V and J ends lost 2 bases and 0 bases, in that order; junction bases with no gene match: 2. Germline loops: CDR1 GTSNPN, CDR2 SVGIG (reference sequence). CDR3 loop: CAWSLSGGSTDTQYF. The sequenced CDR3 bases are TGTGCCTGGAGTCTTAGCGGGGGGAGCACAGATACG.

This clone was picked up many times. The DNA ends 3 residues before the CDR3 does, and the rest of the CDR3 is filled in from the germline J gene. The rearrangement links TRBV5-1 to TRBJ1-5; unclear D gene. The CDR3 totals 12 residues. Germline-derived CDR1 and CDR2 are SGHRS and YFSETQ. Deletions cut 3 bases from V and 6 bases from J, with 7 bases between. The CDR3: CASSSFSQPQHF. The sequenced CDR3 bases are TGCGCCAGCAGCTCCTTTTCTCAGCCC. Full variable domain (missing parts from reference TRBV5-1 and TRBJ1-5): KAGVTQTPRYLIKTRGQQVTLSCSPISGHRSVSWYQQTPGQGLQFLFEYFSETQRNKGNFPGRFSGRQFSNSRSEMNVSTLELGDSALYLCASSSFSQPQHFGDGTRLSIL.

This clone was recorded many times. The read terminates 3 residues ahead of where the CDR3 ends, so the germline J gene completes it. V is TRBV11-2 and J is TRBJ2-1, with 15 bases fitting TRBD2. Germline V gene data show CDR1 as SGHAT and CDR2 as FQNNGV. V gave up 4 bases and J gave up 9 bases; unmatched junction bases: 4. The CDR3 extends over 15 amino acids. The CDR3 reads CASSWTSGGAGEQFF. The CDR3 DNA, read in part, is TGTGCCAGCAGCTGGACTAGCGGGGGGGCTGGTGAG.

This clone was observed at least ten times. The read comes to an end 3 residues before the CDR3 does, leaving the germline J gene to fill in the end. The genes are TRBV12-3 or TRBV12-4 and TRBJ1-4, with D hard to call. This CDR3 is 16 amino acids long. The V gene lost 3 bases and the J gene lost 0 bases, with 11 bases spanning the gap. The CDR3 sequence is CASSLEGLATNEKLFF. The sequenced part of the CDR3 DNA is TGTGCCAGCAGTTTGGAAGGACTTGCAACTAATGAAAAA.

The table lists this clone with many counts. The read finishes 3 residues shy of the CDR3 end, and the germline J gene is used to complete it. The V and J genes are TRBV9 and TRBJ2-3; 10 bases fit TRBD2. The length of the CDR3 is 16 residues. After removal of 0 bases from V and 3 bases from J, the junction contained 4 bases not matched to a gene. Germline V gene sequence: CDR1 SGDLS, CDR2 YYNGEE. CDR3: CASSVETSGWTDTQYF. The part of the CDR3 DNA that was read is TGTGCCAGCAGCGTAGAGACTAGCGGGTGGACAGATACG. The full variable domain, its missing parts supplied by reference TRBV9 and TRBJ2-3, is DSGVTQTPKHLITATGQRVTLRCSPRSGDLSVYWYQQSLDQGLQFLIQYYNGEERAKGNILERFSAQQFPDLHSELNLSSLELGDSALYFCASSVETSGWTDTQYFGPGTRLTVL.

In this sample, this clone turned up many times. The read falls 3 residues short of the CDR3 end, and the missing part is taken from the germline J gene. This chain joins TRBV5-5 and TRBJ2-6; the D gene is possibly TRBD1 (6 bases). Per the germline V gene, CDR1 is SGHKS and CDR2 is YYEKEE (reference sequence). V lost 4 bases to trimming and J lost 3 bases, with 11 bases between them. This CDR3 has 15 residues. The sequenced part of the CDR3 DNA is TGTGCCAGCAGCACATCGACAGGTGGGGCCAACGTC. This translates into CASSTSTGGANV. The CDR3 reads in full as CASSTSTGGANVLTF.

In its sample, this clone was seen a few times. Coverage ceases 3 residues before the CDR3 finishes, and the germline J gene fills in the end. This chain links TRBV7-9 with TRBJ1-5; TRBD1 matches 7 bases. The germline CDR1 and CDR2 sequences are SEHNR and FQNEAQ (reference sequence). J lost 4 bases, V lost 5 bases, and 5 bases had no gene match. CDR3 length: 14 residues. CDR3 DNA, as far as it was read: TGTGCCAGCAGCCGGAGGGACAGTAATCAGCCC. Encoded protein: CASSRRDSNQP. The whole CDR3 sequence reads CASSRRDSNQPQHF.

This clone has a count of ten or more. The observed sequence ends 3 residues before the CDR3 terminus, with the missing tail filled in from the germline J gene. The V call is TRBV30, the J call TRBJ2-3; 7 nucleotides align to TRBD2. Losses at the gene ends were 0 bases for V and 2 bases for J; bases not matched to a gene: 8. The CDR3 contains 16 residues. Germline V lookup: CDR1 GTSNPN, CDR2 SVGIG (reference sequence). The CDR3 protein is CAWSVWRAGDTDTQYF. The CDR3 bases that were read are TGTGCCTGGAGTGTATGGAGGGCGGGGGACACAGATACG.